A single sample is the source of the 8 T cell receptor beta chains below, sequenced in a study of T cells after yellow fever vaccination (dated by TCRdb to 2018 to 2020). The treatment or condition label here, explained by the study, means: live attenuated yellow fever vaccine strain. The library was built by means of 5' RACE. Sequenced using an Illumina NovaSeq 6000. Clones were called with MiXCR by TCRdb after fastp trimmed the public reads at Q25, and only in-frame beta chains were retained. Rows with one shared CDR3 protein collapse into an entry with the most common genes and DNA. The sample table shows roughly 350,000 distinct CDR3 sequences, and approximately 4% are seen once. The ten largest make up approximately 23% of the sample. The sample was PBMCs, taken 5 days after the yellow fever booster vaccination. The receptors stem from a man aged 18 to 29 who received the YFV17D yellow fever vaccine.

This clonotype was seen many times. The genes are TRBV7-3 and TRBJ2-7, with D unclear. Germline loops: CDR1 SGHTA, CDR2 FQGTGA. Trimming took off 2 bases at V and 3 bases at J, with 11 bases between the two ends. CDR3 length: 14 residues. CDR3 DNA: TGTGCCAGCAGCTTACTGGGAATCGGCTACGAGCAGTACTTC. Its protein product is CASSLLGIGYEQYF.

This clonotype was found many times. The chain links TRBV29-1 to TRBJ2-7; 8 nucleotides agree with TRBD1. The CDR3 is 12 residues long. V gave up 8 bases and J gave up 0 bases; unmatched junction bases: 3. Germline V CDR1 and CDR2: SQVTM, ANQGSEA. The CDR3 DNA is TGCAGCACCGGACAGGGCTCCTACGAGCAGTACTTC. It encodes CSTGQGSYEQYF.

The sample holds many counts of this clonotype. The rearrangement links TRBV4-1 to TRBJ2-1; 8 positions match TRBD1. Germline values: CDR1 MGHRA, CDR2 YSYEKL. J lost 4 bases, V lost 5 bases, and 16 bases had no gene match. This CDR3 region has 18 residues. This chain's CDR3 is CASSRTGQAGTAYNEQFF. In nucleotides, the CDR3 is TGCGCCAGCAGCAGGACAGGGCAGGCGGGAACTGCTTACAATGAGCAGTTCTTC.

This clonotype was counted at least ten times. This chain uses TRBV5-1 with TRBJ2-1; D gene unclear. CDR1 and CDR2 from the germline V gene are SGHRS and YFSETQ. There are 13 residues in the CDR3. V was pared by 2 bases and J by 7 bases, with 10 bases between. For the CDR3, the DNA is TGCGCCAGCAGCTTTGACCCCGTTAATGAGCAGTTCTTC. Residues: CASSFDPVNEQFF.

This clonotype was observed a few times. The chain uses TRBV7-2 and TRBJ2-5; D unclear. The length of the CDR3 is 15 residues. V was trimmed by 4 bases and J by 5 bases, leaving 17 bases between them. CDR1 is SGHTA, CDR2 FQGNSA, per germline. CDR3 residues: CASSSTIWLRETQYF. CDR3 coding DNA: TGTGCCAGCAGCTCCACGATCTGGTTGCGGGAGACCCAGTACTTC.

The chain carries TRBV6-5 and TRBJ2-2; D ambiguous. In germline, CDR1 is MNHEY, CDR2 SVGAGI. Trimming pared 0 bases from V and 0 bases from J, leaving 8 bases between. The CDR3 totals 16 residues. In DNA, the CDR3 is TGTGCCAGCAGTTACTCGAGGTTGGCGAACACCGGGGAGCTGTTTTTT. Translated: CASSYSRLANTGELFF.

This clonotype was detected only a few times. CDR3 sequence: CASSRPLAGGSTDTQYF. As DNA, the CDR3 is TGCGCCAGCAGTCGACCTCTAGCGGGGGGCTCCACAGATACGCAGTATTTT. The genes are TRBV4-1 and TRBJ2-3, with 11 bases matching TRBD2. CDR3 size: 17 residues. With V trimmed by 6 bases and J by 2 bases, 10 bases remained unmatched. Per the germline V gene, CDR1 is MGHRA and CDR2 is YSYEKL.

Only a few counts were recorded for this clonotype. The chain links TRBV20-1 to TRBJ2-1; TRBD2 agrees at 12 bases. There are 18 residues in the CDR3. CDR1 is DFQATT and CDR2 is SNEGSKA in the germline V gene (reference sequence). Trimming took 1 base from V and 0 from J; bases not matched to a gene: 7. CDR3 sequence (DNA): TGCAGTGCTAGAGTTTGGGCTAGCGGGGGGGCCTCCTACAATGAGCAGTTCTTC. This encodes CSARVWASGGASYNEQFF.